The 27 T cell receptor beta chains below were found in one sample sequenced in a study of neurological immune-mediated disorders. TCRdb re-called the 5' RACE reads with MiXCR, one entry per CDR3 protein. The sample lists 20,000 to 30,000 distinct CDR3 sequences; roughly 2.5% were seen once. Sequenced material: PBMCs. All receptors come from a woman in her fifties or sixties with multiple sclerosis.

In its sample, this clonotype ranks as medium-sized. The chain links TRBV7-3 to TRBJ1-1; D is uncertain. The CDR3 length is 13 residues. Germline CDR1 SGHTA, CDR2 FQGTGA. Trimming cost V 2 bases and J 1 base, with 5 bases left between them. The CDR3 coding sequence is TGTGCCAGCAGCTTACGCAGGAACACTGAAGCTTTCTTT. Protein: CASSLRRNTEAFF.

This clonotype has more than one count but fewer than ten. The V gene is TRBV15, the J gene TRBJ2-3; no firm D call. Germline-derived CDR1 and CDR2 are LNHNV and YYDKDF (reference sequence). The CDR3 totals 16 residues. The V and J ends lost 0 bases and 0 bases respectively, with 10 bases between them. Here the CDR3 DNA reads TGTGCCACCAGCAGAGATATGGCGGCGAGCACAGATACGCAGTATTTT. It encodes CATSRDMAASTDTQYF. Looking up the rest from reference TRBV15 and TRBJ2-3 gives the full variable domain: DAMVIQNPRYQVTQFGKPVTLSCSQTLNHNVMYWYQQKSSQAPKLLFHYYDKDFNNEADTPDNFQSRRPNTSFCFLDIRSPGLGDTAMYLCATSRDMAASTDTQYFGPGTRLTVL.

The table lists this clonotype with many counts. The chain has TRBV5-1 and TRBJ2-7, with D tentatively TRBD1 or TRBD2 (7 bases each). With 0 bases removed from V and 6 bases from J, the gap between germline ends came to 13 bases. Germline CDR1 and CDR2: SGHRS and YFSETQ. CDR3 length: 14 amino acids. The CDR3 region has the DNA TGCGCCAGCAGCTTGGGACAGGGAGGGCGCGAGCAGTACTTC. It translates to CASSLGQGGREQYF.

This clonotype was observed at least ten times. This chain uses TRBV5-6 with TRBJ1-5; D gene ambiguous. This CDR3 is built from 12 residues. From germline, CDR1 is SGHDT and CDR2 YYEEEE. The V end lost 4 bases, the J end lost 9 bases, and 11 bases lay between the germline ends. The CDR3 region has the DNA TGTGCCAGCAGCCTTTCCGGATGGCCCCAGCATTTT. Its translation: CASSLSGWPQHF.

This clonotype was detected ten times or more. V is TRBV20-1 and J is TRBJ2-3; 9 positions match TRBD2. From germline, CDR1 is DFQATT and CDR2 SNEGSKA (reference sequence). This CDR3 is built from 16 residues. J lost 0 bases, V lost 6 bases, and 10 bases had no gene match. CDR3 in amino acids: CSAPGRLAASTDTQYF. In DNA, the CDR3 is TGCAGTGCCCCAGGGCGACTAGCGGCTAGCACAGATACGCAGTATTTT.

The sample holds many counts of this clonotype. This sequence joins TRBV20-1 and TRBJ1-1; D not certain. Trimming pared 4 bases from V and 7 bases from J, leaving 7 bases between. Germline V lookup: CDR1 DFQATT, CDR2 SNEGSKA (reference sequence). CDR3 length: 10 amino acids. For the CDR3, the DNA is TGCAGTGCTATGCGGGTTGAAGCTTTCTTT. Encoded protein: CSAMRVEAFF.

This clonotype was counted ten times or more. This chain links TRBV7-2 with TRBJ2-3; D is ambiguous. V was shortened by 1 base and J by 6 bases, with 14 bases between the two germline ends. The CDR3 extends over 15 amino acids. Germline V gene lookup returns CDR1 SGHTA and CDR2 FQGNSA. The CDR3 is CASSLGGNGMDTQYF. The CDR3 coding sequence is TGTGCCAGCAGCTTAGGTGGGAATGGGATGGATACGCAGTATTTT.

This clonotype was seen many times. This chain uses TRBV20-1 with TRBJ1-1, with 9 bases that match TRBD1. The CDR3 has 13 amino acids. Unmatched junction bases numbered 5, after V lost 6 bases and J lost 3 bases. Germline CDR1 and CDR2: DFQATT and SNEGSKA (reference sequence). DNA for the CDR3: TGCAGTGCCTCGGACAGGGGCGACACTGAAGCTTTCTTT. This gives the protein CSASDRGDTEAFF.

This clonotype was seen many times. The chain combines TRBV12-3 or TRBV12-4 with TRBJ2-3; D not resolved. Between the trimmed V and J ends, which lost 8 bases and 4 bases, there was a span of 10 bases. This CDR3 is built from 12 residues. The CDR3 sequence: CASSYLSDTQYF. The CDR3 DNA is TGTGCCAGCTCCTACTTGTCAGATACGCAGTATTTT.

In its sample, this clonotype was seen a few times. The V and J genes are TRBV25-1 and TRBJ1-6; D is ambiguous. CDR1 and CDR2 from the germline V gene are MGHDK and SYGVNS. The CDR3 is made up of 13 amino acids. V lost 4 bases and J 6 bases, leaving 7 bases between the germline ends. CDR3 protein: CASSGWGNSPLHF. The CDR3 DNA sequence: TGTGCCAGCAGTGGGTGGGGTAATTCACCCCTCCACTTT. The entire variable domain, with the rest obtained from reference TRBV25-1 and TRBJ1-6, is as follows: EADIYQTPRYLVIGTGKKITLECSQTMGHDKMYWYQQDPGMELHLIHYSYGVNSTEKGDLSSESTVSRIRTEHFPLTLESARPSHTSQYLCASSGWGNSPLHFGNGTRLTVT.

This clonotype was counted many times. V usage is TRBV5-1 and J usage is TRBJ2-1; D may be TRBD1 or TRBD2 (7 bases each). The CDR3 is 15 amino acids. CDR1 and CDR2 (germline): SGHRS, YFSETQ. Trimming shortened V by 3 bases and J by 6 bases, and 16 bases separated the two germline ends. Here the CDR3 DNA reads TGCGCCAGCAGCTGGTATGGCAGGGGGGGCAATGAGCAGTTCTTC. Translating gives CASSWYGRGGNEQFF.

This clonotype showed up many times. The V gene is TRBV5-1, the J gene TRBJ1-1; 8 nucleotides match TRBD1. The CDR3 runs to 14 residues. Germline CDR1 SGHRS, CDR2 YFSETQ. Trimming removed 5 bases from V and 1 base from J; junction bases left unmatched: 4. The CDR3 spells CASSDRGKNTEAFF. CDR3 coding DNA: TGCGCCAGCAGTGACAGGGGAAAGAACACTGAAGCTTTCTTT. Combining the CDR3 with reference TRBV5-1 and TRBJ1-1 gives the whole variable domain KAGVTQTPRYLIKTRGQQVTLSCSPISGHRSVSWYQQTPGQGLQFLFEYFSETQRNKGNFPGRFSGRQFSNSRSEMNVSTLELGDSALYLCASSDRGKNTEAFFGQGTRLTVV.

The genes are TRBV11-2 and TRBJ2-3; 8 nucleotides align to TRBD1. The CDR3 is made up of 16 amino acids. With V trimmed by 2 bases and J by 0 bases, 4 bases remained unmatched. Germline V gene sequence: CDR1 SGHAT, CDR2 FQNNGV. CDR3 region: CASSLRQGLSTDTQYF. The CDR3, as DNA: TGTGCCAGCAGCTTACGACAGGGGCTAAGCACAGATACGCAGTATTTT.

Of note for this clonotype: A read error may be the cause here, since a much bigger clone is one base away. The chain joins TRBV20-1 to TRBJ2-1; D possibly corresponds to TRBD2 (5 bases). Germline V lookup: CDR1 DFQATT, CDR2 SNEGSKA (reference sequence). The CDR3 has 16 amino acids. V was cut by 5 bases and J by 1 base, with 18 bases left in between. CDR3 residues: CSAPRADIRSYNEQFF. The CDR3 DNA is TGCAGTGCTCCGAGAGCGGATATCAGATCCTACAATGAGCAGTTCTTC.

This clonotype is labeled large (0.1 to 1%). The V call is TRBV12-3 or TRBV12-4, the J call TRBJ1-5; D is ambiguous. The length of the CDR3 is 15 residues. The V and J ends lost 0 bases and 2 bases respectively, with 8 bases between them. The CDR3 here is CASSLAGMGNQPQHF. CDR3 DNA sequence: TGTGCCAGCAGTTTAGCGGGGATGGGCAATCAGCCCCAGCATTTT.

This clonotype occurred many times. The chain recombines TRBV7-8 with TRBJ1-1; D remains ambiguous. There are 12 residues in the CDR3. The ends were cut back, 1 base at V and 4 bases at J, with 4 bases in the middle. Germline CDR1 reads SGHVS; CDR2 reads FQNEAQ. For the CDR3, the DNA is TGTGCCAGCAGCTTAGACTCCACTGAAGCTTTCTTT. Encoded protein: CASSLDSTEAFF.

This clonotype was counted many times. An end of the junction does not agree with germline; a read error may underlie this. The CDR3 spells CASSPPGQVLTPLNF. CDR3 DNA sequence: TGTGCCAGCAGCCCGCCTGGACAGGTCTTGACACCCCTCAACTTT. V usage is TRBV5-8 and J usage is TRBJ1-6; 7 positions match TRBD1. The CDR3 is made up of 15 amino acids. Germline V gives CDR1 SGHTS, CDR2 YDEGEE.

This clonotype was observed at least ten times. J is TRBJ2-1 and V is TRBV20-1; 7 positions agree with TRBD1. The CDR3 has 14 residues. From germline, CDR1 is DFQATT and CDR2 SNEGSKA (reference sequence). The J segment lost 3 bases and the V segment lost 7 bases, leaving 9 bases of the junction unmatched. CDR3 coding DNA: TGCAGTGTCCAGACAGGGCTGAACTACAATGAGCAGTTCTTC. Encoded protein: CSVQTGLNYNEQFF.

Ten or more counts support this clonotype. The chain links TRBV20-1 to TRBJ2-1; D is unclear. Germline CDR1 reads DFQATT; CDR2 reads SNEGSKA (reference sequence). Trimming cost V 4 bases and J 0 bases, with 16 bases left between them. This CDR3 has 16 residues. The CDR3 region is CSATPIRGSSYNEQFF. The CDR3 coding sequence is TGCAGTGCTACGCCCATTCGCGGAAGCTCCTACAATGAGCAGTTCTTC.

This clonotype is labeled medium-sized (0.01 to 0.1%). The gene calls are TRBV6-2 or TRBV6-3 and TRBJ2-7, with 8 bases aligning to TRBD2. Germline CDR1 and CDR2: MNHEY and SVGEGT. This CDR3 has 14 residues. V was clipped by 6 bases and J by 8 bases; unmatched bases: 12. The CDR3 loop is CASRTTSGASKQYF. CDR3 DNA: TGTGCCAGCAGAACAACTAGCGGTGCCTCGAAGCAGTACTTC.

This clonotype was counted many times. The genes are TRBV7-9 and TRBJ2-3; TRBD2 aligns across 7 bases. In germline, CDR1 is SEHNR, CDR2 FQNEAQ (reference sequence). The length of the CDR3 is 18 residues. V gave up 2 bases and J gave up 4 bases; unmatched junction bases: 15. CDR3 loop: CASSLPSSGTTFADTQYF. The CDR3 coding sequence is TGTGCCAGCAGCTTACCCTCGTCCGGGACTACATTTGCAGATACGCAGTATTTT.

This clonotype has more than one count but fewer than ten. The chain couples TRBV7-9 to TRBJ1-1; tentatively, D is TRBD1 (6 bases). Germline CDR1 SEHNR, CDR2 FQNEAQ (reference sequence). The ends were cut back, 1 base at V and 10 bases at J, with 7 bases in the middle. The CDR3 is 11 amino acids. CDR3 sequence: CASSLEGVAFF. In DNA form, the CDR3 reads TGTGCCAGCAGCTTAGAGGGGGTAGCTTTCTTT.

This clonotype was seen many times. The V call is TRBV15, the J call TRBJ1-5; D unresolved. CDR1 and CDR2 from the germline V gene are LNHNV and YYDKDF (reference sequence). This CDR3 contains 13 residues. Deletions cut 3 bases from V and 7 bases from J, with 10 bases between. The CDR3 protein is CATSSDIGQPQHF. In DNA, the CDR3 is TGTGCCACCAGCAGTGATATTGGGCAGCCCCAGCATTTT.

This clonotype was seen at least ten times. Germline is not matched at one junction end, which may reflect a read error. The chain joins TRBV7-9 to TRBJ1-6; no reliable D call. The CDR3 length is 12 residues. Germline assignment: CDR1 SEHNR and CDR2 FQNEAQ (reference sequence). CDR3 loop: CASSGPGSPLNF. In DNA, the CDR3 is TGTGCCAGCAGCGGGCCGGGGTCACCCCTCAACTTT.

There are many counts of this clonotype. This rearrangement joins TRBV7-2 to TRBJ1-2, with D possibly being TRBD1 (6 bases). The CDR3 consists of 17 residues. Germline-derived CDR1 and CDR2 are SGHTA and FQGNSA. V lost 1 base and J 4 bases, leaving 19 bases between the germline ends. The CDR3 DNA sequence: TGTGCCAGCAGCTTAGAAATGGGGGCCGGTTCCCTCTATGGCTACACCTTC. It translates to CASSLEMGAGSLYGYTF.

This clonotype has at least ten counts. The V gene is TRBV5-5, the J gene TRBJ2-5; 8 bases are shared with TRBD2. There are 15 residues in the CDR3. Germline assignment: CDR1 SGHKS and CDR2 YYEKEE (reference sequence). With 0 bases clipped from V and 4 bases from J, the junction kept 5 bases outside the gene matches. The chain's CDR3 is CASSLAGGAVETQYF. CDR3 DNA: TGTGCCAGCAGCTTGGCCGGGGGGGCCGTAGAGACCCAGTACTTC.

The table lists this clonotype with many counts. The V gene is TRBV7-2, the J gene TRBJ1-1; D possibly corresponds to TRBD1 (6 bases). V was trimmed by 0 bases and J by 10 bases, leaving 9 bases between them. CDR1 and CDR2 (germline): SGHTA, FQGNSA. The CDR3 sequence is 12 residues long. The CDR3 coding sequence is TGTGCCAGCAGCTTAGCACAGGGAGTAGCTTTCTTT. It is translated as CASSLAQGVAFF.